Included here is one T cell receptor beta chain sequence, with context. Germline V lookup: CDR1 KGHSH, CDR2 LQKENI. The CDR3 spans 15 residues. After removal of 3 bases from V and 0 bases from J, the junction contained 1 base not matched to a gene. Clones were sequenced by immunoSEQ multiplex PCR, and TCRdb holds only the in-frame ones, with some missing. The table lists about 140,000 clones, almost 90% of them singletons. The sample is drawn from a study of blood T cell repertoires in COVID-19. Study details: Samples taken during acute and convalescent COVID-19 were collected in the United States, Italy and Spain. Nucleic acid was either cDNA or gDNA, and it came from T cells, B-cell-depleted T cells, or PBMCs.

The chain has TRBV18 and TRBJ1-4; TRBD1 matches at 7 bases. The sample comprised peripheral blood. The sequence came from a woman aged 55-75 years with acute or convalescent COVID-19. CDR3 sequence: CASSPDRATNEKLFF. CDR3 nucleotides: TGTGCCAGCTCACCCGACAGGGCAACTAATGAAAAACTGTTTTTT.